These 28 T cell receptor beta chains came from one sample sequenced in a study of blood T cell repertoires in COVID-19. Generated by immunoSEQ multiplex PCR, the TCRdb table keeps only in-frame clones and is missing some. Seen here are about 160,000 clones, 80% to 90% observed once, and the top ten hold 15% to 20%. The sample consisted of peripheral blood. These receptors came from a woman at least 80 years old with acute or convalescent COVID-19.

The CDR3 region is CSASPTGRANYGYTF. The CDR3 DNA reads TGCAGTGCTAGTCCGACAGGGCGGGCTAACTATGGCTACACCTTC. The gene calls are TRBV20-1 and TRBJ1-2; 7 bases agree with TRBD1. The CDR3 consists of 15 residues. Germline V gives CDR1 DFQATT, CDR2 SNEGSKA (reference sequence). The trim removed 3 bases at V and 0 bases at J, leaving 7 bases unmatched.

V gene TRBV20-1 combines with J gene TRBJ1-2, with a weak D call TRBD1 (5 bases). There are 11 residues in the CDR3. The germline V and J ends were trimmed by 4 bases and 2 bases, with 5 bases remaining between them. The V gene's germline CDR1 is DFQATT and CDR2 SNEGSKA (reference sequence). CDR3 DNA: TGCAGTGCTACAGGGAACTATGGCTACACCTTC. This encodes CSATGNYGYTF.

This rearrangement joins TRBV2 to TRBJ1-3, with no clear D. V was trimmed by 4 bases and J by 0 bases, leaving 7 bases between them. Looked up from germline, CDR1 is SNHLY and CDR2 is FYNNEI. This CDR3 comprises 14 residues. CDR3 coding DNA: TGTGCCAGCAGTGGGACTGCCTCTGGAAACACCATATATTTT. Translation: CASSGTASGNTIYF.

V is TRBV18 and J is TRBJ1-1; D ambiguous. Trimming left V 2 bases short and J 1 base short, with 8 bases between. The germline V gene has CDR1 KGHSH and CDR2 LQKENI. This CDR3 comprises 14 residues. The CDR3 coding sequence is TGTGCCAGCTCACCAAACAGCCCGAACACTGAAGCTTTCTTT. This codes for CASSPNSPNTEAFF.

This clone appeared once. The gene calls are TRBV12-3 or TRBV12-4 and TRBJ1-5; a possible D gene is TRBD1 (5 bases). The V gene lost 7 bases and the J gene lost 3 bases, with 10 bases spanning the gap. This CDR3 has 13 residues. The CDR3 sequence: CASTGLLNQPQHF. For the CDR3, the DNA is TGTGCCAGCACGGGACTACTCAATCAGCCCCAGCATTTT.

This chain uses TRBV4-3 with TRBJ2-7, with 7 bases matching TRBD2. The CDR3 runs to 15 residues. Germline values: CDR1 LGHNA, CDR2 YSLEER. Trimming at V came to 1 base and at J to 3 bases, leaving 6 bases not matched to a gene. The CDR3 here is CASSQGREGVYEQYF. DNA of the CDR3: TGCGCCAGCAGCCAAGGGAGGGAGGGTGTCTACGAGCAGTACTTC.

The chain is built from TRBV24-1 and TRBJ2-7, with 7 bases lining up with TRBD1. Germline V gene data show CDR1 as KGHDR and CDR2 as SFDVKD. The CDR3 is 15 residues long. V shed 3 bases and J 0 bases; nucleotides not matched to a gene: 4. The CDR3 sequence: CATSDRDSTSYEQYF. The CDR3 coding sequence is TGTGCCACCAGTGATCGGGACAGCACCTCCTACGAGCAGTACTTC.

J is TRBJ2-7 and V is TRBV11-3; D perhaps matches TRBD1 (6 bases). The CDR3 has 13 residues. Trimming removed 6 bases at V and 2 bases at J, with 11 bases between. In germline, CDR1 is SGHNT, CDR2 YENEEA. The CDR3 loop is CASRGHRPYEQYF. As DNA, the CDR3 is TGTGCCAGCAGGGGACACAGGCCCTACGAGCAGTACTTC.

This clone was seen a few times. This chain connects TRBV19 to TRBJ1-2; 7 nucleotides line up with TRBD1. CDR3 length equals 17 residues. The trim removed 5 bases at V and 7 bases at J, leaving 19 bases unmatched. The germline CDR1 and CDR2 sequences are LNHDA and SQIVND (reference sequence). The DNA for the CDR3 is TGTGCCAGTAGTTTTCGCCCGGGACAGCCAAACTCGGGTGGCTACACCTTC. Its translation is CASSFRPGQPNSGGYTF. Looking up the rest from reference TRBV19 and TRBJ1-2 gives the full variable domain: DGGITQSPKYLFRKEGQNVTLSCEQNLNHDAMYWYRQDPGQGLRLIYYSQIVNDFQKGDIAEGYSVSREKKESFPLTVTSAQKNPTAFYLCASSFRPGQPNSGGYTFGSGTRLTVV.

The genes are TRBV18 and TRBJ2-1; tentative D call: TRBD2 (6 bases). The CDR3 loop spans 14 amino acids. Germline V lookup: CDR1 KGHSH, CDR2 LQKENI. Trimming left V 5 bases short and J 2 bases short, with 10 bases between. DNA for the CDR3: TGTGCCAGCTCATCGGGGGTACCCTACAATGAGCAGTTCTTC. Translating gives CASSSGVPYNEQFF.

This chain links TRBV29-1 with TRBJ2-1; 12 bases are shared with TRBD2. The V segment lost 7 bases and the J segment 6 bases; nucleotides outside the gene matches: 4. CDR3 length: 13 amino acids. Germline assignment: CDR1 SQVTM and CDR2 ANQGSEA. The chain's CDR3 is CSAWTSGVNEQFF. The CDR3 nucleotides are TGCAGCGCATGGACTAGCGGGGTCAATGAGCAGTTCTTC.

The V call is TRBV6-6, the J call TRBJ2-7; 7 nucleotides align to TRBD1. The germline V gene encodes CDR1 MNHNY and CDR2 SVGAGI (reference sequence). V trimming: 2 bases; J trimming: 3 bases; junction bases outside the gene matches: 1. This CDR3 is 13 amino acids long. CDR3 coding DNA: TGTGCCAGCAGTTACCGGGACAGCTACGAGCAGTACTTC. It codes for CASSYRDSYEQYF.

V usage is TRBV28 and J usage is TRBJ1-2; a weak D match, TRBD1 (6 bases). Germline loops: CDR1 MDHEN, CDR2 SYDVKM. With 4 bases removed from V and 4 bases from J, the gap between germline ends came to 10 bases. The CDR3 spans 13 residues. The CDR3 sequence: CASSSRDIYGYTF. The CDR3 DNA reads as TGTGCCAGCAGTTCACGGGACATCTATGGCTACACCTTC.

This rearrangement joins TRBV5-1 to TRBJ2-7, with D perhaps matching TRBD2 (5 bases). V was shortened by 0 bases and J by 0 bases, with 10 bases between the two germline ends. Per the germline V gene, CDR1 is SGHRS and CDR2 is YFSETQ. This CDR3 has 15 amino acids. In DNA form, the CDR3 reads TGCGCCAGCAGCTTGGACGCGGGCCCCTCCTACGAGCAGTACTTC. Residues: CASSLDAGPSYEQYF.

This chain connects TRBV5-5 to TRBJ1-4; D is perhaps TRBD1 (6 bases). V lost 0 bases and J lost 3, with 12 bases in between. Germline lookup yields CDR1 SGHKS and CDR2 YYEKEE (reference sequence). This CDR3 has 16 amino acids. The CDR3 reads CASSLGLQGANEKLFF. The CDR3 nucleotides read TGTGCCAGCAGCTTGGGCCTACAGGGAGCTAATGAAAAACTGTTTTTT.

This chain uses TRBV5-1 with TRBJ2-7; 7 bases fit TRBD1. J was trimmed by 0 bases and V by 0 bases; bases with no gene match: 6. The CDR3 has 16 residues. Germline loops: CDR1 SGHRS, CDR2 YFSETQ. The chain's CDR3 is CASSLGDSSSSYEQYF. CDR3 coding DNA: TGCGCCAGCAGCTTGGGGGACAGTTCCAGCTCCTACGAGCAGTACTTC. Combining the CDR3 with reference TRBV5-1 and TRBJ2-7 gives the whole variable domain KAGVTQTPRYLIKTRGQQVTLSCSPISGHRSVSWYQQTPGQGLQFLFEYFSETQRNKGNFPGRFSGRQFSNSRSEMNVSTLELGDSALYLCASSLGDSSSSYEQYFGPGTRLTVT.

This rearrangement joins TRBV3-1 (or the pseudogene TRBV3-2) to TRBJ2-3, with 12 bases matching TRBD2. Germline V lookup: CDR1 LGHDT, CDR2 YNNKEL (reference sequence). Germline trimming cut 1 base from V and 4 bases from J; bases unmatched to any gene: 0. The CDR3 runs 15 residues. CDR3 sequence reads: CASSQGTSGADTQYF. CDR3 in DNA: TGTGCCAGCAGCCAAGGGACTAGCGGGGCAGATACGCAGTATTTT.

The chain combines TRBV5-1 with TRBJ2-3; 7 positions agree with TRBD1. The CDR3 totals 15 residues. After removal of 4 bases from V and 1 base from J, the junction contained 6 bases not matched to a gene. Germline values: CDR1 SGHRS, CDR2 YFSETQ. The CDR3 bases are TGCGCCAGCAGCCCGCCCGGACAGGGCACAGATACGCAGTATTTT. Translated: CASSPPGQGTDTQYF.

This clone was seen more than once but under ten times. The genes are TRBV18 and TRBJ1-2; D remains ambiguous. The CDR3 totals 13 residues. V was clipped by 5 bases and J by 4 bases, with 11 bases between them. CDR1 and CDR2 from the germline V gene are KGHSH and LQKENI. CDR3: CASSDITSYGYTF. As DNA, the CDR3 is TGTGCCAGCTCAGACATAACCTCCTATGGCTACACCTTC.

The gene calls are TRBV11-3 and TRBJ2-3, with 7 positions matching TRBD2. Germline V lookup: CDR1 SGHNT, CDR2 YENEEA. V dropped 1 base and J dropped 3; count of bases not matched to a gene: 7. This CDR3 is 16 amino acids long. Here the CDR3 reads CASSLGGGSRTDTQYF. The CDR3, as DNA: TGTGCCAGCAGCTTAGGAGGCGGGAGCCGTACAGATACGCAGTATTTT. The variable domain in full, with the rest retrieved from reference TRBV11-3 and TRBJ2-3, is EAGVVQSPRYKIIEKKQPVAFWCNPISGHNTLYWYLQNLGQGPELLIRYENEEAVDDSQLPKDRFSAERLKGVDSTLKIQPAELGDSAVYLCASSLGGGSRTDTQYFGPGTRLTVL.

The CDR3 loop reads CASSQTVEQFF. The CDR3, as DNA: TGTGCCAGCAGCCAAACAGTTGAGCAGTTCTTC. This chain uses TRBV7-2 with TRBJ2-1; D is unresolved. The CDR3 loop spans 11 amino acids. CDR1 and CDR2 from the germline V gene are SGHTA and FQGNSA. Deletions cut 5 bases from V and 9 bases from J, with 8 bases between.

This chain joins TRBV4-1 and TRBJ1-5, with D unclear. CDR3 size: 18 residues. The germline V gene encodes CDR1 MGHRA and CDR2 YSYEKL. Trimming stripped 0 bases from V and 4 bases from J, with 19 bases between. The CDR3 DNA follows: TGCGCCAGCAGCCAAGATCCCGGGTCCGGGTCTGAGAATCAGCCCCAGCATTTT. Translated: CASSQDPGSGSENQPQHF.

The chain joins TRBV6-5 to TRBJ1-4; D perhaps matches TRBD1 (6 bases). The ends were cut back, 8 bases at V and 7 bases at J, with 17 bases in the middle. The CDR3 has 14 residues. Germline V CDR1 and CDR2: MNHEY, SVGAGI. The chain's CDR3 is CASFGRGSGEKLFF. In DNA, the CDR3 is TGTGCCAGCTTTGGGAGGGGGTCCGGTGAAAAACTGTTTTTT.

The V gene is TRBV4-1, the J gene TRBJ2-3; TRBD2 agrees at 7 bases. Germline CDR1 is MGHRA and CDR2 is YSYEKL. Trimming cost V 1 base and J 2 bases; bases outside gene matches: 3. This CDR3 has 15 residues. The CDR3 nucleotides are TGCGCCAGCAGCCAAGGGGGACTAATCACAGATACGCAGTATTTT. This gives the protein CASSQGGLITDTQYF.

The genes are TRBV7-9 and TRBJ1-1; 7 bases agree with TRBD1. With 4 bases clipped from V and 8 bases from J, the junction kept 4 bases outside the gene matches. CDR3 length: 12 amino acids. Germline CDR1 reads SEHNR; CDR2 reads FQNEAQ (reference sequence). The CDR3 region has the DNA TGTGCCAGCAGCTCAGACAGGGTAGAAGCTTTCTTT. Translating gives CASSSDRVEAFF.

The CDR3 sequence: CASSKRGGNTIYF. CDR3 DNA: TGTGCCAGCAGTAAACGCGGTGGAAACACCATATATTTT. The J gene is TRBJ1-3, the V gene TRBV7-9; D is unresolved. Per germline, CDR1 SEHNR and CDR2 FQNEAQ (reference sequence). The ends were cut back, 6 bases at V and 3 bases at J, with 9 bases in the middle. The CDR3 totals 13 residues.

In nucleotides, the CDR3 is TGCAGCGTCCTCGACAGGACAGCAAACACTGAAGCTTTCTTT. Protein sequence: CSVLDRTANTEAFF. The V call is TRBV29-1, the J call TRBJ1-1; possible D gene TRBD1, 6 bases. The germline V and J ends were trimmed by 6 bases and 2 bases, with 16 bases remaining between them. Germline CDR1 SQVTM, CDR2 ANQGSEA. CDR3 length: 14 residues.

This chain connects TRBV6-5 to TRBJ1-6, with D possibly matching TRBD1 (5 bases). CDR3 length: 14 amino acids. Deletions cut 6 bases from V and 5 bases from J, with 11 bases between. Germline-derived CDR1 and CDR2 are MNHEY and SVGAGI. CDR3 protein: CASSPQEHNSPLHF. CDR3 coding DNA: TGTGCCAGCAGCCCACAGGAGCATAATTCACCCCTCCACTTT.